In its sample, the clone carrying this T cell receptor (beta chain) was seen many times. What it recognizes is unknown. These data belong to a study of Graves' ophthalmopathy and Graves' hyperthyroidism. Study details: Upon initial diagnosis and before any treatment, peripheral blood was collected.

Amplified material comprised TCR beta CDR3 regions derived from RNA transcripts. HTBI primers were employed in first-round RT-PCR, then a second-round multiplex PCR followed. One entry per CDR3 protein, called by TCRdb with MiXCR from the multiplex PCR reads. The sample consists of about 700,000 distinct CDR3 sequences, around 40% of them appearing once. A diagnosis was made from clinical symptoms together with serum thyroxine, TRAb, thyroid ultrasound and orbital computed tomography. The CDR3 covers 12 residues. The V and J ends lost 6 bases and 3 bases, in that order; junction bases with no gene match: 4. CDR1 is DFQATT and CDR2 is SNEGSKA in the germline V gene (reference sequence). General study points: With 60% to 71% sensitivity and approximately 72% specificity, the model predicted ophthalmopathy progression.

The receptor comes from an adult man with Graves' ophthalmopathy. The sequenced sample consisted of peripheral blood. The rearrangement links TRBV20-1 to TRBJ1-2; 7 nucleotides align to TRBD1. The CDR3 DNA sequence: TGCAGTGCCGCCGGACAGGACTATGGCTACACCTTC. Its protein product is CSAAGQDYGYTF.